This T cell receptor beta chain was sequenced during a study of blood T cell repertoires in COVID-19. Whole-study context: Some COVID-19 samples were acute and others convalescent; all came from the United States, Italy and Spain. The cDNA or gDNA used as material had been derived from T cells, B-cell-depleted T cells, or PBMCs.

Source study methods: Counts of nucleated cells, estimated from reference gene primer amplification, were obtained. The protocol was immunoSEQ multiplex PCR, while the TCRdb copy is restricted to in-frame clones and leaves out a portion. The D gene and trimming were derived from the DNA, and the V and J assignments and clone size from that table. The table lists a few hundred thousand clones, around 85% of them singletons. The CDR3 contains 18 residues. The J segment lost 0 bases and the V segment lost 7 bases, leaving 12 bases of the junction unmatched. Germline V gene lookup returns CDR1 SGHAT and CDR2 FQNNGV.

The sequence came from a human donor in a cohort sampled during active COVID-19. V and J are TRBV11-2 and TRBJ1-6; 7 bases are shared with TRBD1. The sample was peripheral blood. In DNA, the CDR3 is TGTGCCAGCAACGGCCAGACAGGGAAAAGCTCCTATAATTCACCCCTCCACTTT. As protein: CASNGQTGKSSYNSPLHF.